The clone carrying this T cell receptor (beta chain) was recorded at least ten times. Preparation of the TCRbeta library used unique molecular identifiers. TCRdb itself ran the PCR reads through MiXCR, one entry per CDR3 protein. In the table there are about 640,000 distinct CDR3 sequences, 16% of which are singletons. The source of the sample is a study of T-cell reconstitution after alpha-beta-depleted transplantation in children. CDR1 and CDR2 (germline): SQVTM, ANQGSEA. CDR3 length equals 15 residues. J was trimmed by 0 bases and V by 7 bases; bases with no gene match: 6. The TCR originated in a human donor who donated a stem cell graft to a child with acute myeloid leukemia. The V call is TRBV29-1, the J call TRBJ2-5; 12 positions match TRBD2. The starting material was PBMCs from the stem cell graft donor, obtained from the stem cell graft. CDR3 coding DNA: TGCAGCGCCAGACTAGCGGGGGTAAACCAAGAGACCCAGTACTTC. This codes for CSARLAGVNQETQYF.